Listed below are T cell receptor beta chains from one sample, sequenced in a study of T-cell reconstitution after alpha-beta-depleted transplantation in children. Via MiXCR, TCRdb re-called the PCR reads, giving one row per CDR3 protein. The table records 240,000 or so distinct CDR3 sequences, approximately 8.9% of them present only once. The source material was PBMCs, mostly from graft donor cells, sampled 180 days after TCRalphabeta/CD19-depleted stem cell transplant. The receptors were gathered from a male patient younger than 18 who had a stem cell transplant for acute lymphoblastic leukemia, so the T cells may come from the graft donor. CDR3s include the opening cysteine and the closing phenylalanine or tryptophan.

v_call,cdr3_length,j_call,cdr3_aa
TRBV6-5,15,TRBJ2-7,CASSYGTGGPYEQYF
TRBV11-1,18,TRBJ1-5,CASSLGTDTRTGNQPQHF
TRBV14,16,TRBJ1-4,CASSQRTFATNEKLFF
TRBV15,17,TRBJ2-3,CATSREGASAFTDTQYF
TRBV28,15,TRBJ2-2,CASSPLAGDTGELFF
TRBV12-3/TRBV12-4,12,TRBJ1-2,CASIGWREGYTF
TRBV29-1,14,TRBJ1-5,CSVRTGLMGQPQHF
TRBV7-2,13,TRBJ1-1,CASSTRRDTEAFF
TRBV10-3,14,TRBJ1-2,CAINDGGPSYGYTF
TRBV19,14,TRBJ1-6,CASTLQGLNSPLHF
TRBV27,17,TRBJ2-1,CASSPRDRGNYYNEQFF
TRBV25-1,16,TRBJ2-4,CASSELTVGAKNIQYF
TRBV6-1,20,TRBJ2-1,CASSEIALGLAGGPDNEQFF
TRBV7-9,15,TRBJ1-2,CASSLPTEPFYGYTF
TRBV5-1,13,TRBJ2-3,CASNIGGIDTQYF
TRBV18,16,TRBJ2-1,CASSPDTGRPYNEQFF
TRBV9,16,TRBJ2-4,CASSTDGEGDKNIQYF
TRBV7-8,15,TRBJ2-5,CASSWGWGGQETQYF
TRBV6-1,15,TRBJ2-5,CASRLLTGGQETQYF
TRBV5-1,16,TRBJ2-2,CASSFRDRVNTGELFF
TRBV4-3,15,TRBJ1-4,CASSQVTGGYEKLFF
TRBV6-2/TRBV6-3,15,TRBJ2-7,CASSYSTGSAYEQYF
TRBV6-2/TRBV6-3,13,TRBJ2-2,CASSYSQGGELFF
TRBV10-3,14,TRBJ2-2,CAISGQGVYGELFF
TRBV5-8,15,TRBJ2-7,CASSASGTGAEEQYF
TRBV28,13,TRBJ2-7,CASSQDGGYEQYF
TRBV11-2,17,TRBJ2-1,CASNYTSGRWGYNEQFF
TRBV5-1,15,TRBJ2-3,CASSWTSGGTDTQYF
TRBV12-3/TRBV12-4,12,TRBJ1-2,CASSYGVAGYTF
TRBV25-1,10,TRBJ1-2,CASREPTGPF
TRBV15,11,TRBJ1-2,CATSSYYGYTF
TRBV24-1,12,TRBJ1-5,CATSDRGEPQHF
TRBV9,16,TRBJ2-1,CASSVADSGAPHEQFF
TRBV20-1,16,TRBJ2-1,CSARDRDAGPYNEQFF
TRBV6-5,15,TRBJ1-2,CASSYSKGVNYGYTF
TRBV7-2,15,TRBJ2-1,CASSYGSNSYNEQFF
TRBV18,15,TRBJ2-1,CASTQTSGSGNEQFF
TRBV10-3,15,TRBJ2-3,CAISEGSGSTDTQYF
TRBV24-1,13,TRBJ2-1,CATSASHYNEQFF
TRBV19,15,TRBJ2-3,CVSGGRHTNTDTQYF
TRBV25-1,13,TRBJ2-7,CATTGDSSYEQYF
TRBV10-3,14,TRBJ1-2,CAISESGFGYGYTF